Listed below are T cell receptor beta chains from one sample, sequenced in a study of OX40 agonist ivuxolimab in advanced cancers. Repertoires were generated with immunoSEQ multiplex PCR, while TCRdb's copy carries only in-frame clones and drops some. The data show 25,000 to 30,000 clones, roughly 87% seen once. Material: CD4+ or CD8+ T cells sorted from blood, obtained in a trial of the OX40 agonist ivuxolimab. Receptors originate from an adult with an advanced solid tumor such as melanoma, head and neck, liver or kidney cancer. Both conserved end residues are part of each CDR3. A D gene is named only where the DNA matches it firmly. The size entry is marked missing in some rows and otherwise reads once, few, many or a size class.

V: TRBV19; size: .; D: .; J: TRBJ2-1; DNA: TGTGCCAGTAGTAGCAGTGGCTACAATGAGCAGTTCTTC; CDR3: CASSSSGYNEQFF
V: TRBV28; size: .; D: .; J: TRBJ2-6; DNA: TGTGCCAGCAGTTTACGAGAACTCGGGGCCAACGTCCTGACTTTC; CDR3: CASSLRELGANVLTF
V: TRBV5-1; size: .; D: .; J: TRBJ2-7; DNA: TGCGCCAGCAGCTTGGACGTAGATACCTACGAGCAGTACTTC; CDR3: CASSLDVDTYEQYF
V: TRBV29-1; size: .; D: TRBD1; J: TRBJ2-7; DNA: TGCAGCGTTGTAGACAGGGGGATCTACGAGCAGTACTTC; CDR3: CSVVDRGIYEQYF
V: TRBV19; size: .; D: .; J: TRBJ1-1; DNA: TGTGCCAGTTCATACCCATCGGGGGGGAACACTGAAGCTTTCTTT; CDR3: CASSYPSGGNTEAFF
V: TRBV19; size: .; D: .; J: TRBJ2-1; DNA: TGTGCCAGTAGTCCGAGACTAGAAAATGAGCAGTTCTTC; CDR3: CASSPRLENEQFF
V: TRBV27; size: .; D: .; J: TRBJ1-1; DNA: TGTGCCAGCAGTCTATTTCAAACAGGCCAAGAAGCTTTCTTT; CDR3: CASSLFQTGQEAFF
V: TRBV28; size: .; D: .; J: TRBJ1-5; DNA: TGTGCCAGCAGTTTAATACAGCATAGCAATCAGCCCCAGCATTTT; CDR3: CASSLIQHSNQPQHF
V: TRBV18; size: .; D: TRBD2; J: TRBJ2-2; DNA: TGTGCCAGCTCACCACTACCGGGACTAGCGGGAGGCACCGGGGAGCTGTTTTTT; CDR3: CASSPLPGLAGGTGELFF
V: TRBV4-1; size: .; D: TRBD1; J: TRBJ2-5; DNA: TGCGCCAGCAGCCCTCTGGCGGGACAGGGTCTGGAGACCCAGTACTTC; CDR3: CASSPLAGQGLETQYF
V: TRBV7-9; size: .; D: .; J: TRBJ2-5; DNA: TGTGCCAGCAGCTCGTTGGTCGGGACGGTCGAGACCCAGTACTTC; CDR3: CASSSLVGTVETQYF
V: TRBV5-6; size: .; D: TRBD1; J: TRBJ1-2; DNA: TGTGCCAGCGACAGGGTAGGGGATGGCTACACCTTC; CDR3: CASDRVGDGYTF
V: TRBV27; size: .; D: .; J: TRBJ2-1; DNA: TGTGCCAGCAGTTTATCGTCGAGCTCCTACAATGAGCAGTTCTTC; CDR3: CASSLSSSSYNEQFF
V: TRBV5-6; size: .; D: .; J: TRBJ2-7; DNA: TGTGCCAGCAGCTTGGAGACCGACGAGCAGTACTTC; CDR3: CASSLETDEQYF
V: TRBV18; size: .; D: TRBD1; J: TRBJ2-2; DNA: TGTGCCAGCTCACCGGAAAAACCGGGACAGGGGGCTTGGACCGGGGAGCTGTTTTTT; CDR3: CASSPEKPGQGAWTGELFF
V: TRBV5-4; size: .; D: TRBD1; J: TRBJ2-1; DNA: TGTGCCAGCAGTTTCAGGGGGTTGGCCTACAATGAGCAGTTCTTC; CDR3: CASSFRGLAYNEQFF
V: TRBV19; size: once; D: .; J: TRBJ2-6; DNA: TGTGCCAGTGGCAAGAGCTCTGGGGCCAACGTCCTGACTTTC; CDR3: CASGKSSGANVLTF
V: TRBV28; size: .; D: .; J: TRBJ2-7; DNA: TGTGCCAGCAGTTTAGGAGGGTGGGGGGCCGAGCAGTACTTC; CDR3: CASSLGGWGAEQYF
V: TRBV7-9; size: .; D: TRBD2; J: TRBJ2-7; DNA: TGTGCCAGTCAAACCGGGACTAGCGGTTTCTACGAGCAGTACTTC; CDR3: CASQTGTSGFYEQYF
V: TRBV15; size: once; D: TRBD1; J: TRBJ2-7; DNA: TGTGCCACCAGCAACCTAATCTCGGGACAGCATCTCTACGAGCAGTACTTC; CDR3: CATSNLISGQHLYEQYF
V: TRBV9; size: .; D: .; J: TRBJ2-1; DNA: TGTGCCAGCAGCGTCACAGGGAGCGAGGATGAGCAGTTCTTC; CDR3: CASSVTGSEDEQFF
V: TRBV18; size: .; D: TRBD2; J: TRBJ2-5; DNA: TGTGCCAGCTCAGAGGCGGGGGGTCCACAAGAGACCCAGTACTTC; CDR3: CASSEAGGPQETQYF